The clone carrying this T cell receptor (beta chain) has more than one count but fewer than ten. An amount of RNA that ranged from roughly 0.45 to 1 ug was reverse transcribed with random hexamers. A multiplex approach, immunoSEQ multiplex PCR, amplified TCR beta CDR3 across 54 Vbeta and 13 Jbeta. Via MiXCR, TCRdb re-called the immunoSEQ multiplex PCR reads, giving one row per CDR3 protein. The sample holds around 280,000 distinct CDR3 sequences; roughly 84% are singletons and the top ten take over 0.1%. The sample is drawn from a study of CD8 T cells in Susac syndrome. The V end lost 6 bases, the J end lost 2 bases, and 17 bases lay between the germline ends. CDR1 MNHNS and CDR2 SASEGT come from the germline V gene. The CDR3 covers 15 residues. CD8+ and CD4+ T cells circulating in blood were sequenced for TCR beta.

The V and J genes are TRBV6-1 and TRBJ2-7, with D perhaps TRBD2 (6 bases). This clonotype was sampled from a human donor with multiple sclerosis. Specimen: CD8+ T cells from PBMCs. CDR3 nucleotide sequence: TGTGCCAGCAGCAGGAGGGAGAGTTCAGCCTACGAGCAGTACTTC. It yields the protein CASSRRESSAYEQYF.